This TCR beta chain comes out of a study of cytomegalovirus exposure and HLA in healthy donors. CDR3 length equals 19 residues. With 2 bases clipped from V and 5 bases from J, the junction kept 15 bases outside the gene matches. This clone was found once. With 60 Vbeta and 13 Jbeta primers, the PCR was carried out. Sequenced by immunoSEQ multiplex PCR; TCRdb stores in-frame clones only, minus some. The data contain about 98,000 clones, around 80% of them seen just once; the ten biggest clones take up 7% to 9%. This receptor was taken from a human donor in good health. Sequenced sample: PBMCs. The V gene is TRBV23-1, the J gene TRBJ2-3; 11 nucleotides line up with TRBD2. TRBV23-1 is filed as an ORF, its function uncertain. CDR3 nucleotide sequence: TGCGCCAGCAGTCAACCCCTCTTGACTAGCGGGACGAAGGAAGATACGCAGTATTTT. It yields the protein CASSQPLLTSGTKEDTQYF.